Described below is a single T cell receptor beta chain sequence and its context. The germline CDR1 and CDR2 sequences are SGHRS and YFSETQ. Trimming cost V 4 bases and J 4 bases; bases outside gene matches: 0. CDR3 length equals 13 residues. Profiling relied on immunoSEQ multiplex PCR, and the TCRdb table lists in-frame clones only, not all of them. The profile shows more than 55,000 clones, about 94% of them singletons. This record comes from a study of T cell changes during pregnancy in multiple sclerosis. Here the sequenced sample was peripheral blood, taken in the first trimester of pregnancy. The rearrangement joins TRBV5-1 to TRBJ2-7; 12 bases are a match to TRBD2. The TCR comes from a female donor in good health, enrolled as a control in a pregnancy study. CDR3 loop: CASSGTSGYEQYF. CDR3 in DNA: TGCGCCAGCAGCGGGACTAGCGGGTACGAGCAGTACTTC.